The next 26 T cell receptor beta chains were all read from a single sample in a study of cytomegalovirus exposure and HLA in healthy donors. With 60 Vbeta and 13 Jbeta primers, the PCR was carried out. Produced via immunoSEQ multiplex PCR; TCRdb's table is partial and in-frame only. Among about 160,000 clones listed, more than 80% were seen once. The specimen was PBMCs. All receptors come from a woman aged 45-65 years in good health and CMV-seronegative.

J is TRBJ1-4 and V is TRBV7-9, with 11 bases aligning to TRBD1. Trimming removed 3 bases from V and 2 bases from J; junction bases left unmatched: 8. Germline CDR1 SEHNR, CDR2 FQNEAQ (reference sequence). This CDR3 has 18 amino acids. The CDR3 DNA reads TGTGCCAGCAGCTTTTCCGGGACAGGGGGGCCGACTAATGAAAAACTGTTTTTT. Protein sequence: CASSFSGTGGPTNEKLFF.

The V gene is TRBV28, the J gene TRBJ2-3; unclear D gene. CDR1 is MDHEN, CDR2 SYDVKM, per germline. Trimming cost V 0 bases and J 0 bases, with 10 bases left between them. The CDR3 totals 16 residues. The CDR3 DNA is TGTGCCAGCAGTTTATGGTCCTTAGCTAGCACAGATACGCAGTATTTT. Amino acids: CASSLWSLASTDTQYF. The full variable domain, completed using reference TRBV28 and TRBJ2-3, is DVKVTQSSRYLVKRTGEKVFLECVQDMDHENMFWYRQDPGLGLRLIYFSYDVKMKEKGDIPEGYSVSREKKERFSLILESASTNQTSMYLCASSLWSLASTDTQYFGPGTRLTVL.

As DNA, the CDR3 is TGTGCCAGTAGTCCCTCCGGGACAGGAAAAGAGACCCAGTACTTC. Translated, it gives CASSPSGTGKETQYF. The V gene is TRBV19, the J gene TRBJ2-5; 8 positions match TRBD1. Germline V gene sequence: CDR1 LNHDA, CDR2 SQIVND (reference sequence). V lost 5 bases and J lost 3; bases outside the gene matches: 8. The CDR3 sequence is 15 residues long.

The CDR3 coding sequence is TGTGCCAGCAGCTTAGAAGGGGGGGCGGCTGACGAAGCTTTCTTT. Amino acid sequence: CASSLEGGAADEAFF. This sequence joins TRBV11-1 and TRBJ1-1, with a weak D call TRBD1 (6 bases). The CDR3 contains 15 residues. Germline CDR1 reads SGHAT; CDR2 reads FQDESV (reference sequence). Between the trimmed V and J ends, which lost 1 base and 8 bases, there was a span of 17 bases. The full variable domain, rest sourced from reference TRBV11-1 and TRBJ1-1, is EAEVAQSPRYKITEKSQAVAFWCDPISGHATLYWYRQILGQGPELLVQFQDESVVDDSQLPKDRFSAERLKGVDSTLKIQPAELGDSAMYLCASSLEGGAADEAFFGQGTRLTVV.

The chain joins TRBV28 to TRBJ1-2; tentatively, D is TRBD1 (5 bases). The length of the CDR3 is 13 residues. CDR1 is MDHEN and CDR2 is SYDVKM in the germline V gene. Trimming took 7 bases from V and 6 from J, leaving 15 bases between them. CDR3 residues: CASISTGGNGYTF. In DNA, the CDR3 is TGTGCCAGCATTTCGACGGGGGGAAATGGCTACACCTTC.

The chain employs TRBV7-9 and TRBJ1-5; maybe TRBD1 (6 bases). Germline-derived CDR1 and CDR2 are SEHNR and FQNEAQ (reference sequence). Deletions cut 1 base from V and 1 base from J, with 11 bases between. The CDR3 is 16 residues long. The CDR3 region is CASSLDSGESNQPQHF. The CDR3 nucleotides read TGTGCCAGCAGCTTAGATTCAGGGGAAAGCAATCAGCCCCAGCATTTT.

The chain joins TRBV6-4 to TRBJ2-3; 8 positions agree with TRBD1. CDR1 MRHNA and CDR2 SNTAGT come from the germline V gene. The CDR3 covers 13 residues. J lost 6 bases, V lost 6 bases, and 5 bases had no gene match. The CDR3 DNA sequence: TGTGCCAGCAGCTTGGGACAGGCGGATACGCAGTATTTT. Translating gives CASSLGQADTQYF.

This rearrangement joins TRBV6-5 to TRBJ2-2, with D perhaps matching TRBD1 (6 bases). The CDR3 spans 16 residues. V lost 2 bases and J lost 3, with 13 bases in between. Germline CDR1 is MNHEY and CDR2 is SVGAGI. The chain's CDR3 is CASSYVRTAYTGELFF. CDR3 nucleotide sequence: TGTGCCAGCAGTTACGTCCGGACAGCATACACCGGGGAGCTGTTTTTT.

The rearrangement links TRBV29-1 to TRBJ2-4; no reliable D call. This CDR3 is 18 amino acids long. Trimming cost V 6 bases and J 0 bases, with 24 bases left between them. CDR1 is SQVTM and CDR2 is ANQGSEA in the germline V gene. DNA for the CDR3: TGCAGCGTCCAAAGTTTTGCGGATCAAAGTGTAGCCAAAAACATTCAGTACTTC. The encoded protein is CSVQSFADQSVAKNIQYF. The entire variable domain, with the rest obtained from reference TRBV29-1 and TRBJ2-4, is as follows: SAVISQKPSRDICQRGTSLTIQCQVDSQVTMMFWYRQQPGQSLTLIATANQGSEATYESGFVIDKFPISRPNLTFSTLTVSNMSPEDSSIYLCSVQSFADQSVAKNIQYFGAGTRLSVL.

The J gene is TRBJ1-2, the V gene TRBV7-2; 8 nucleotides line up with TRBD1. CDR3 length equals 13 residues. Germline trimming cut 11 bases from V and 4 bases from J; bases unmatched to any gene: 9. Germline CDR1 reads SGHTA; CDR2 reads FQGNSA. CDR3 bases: TGTGCCTCCTCCCGGGACAGGATCTATGGCTACACCTTC. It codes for CASSRDRIYGYTF.

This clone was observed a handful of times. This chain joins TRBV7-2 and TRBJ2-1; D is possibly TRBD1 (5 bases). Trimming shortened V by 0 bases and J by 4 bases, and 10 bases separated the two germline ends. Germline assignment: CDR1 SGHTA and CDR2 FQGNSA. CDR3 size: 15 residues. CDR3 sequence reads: CASSLAGALYNEQFF. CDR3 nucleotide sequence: TGTGCCAGCAGCTTAGCAGGGGCCCTTTACAATGAGCAGTTCTTC.

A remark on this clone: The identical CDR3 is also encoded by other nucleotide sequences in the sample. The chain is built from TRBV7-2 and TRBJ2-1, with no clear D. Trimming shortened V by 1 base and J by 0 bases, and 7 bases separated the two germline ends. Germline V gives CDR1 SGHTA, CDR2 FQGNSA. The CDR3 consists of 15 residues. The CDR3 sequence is CASSLDGSSYNEQFF. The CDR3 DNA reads TGTGCCAGCAGCTTAGATGGTAGCTCCTACAATGAGCAGTTCTTC. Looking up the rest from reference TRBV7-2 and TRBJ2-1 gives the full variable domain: GAGVSQSPSNKVTEKGKDVELRCDPISGHTALYWYRQSLGQGLEFLIYFQGNSAPDKSGLPSDRFSAERTGGSVSTLTIQRTQQEDSAVYLCASSLDGSSYNEQFFGPGTRLTVL.

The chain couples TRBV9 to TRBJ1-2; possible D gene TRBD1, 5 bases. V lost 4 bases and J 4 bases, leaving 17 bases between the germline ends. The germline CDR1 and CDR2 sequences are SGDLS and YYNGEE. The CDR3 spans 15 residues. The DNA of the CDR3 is TGTGCCAGCAGCCCCCGCCGGGCGCAGGGCTATGGCTACACCTTC. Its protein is CASSPRRAQGYGYTF.

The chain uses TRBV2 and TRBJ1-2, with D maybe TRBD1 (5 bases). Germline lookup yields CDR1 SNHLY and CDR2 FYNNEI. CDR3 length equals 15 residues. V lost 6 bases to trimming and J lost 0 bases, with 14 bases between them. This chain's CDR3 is CASSANRHSNYGYTF. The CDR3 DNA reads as TGTGCCAGCAGCGCAAACAGGCATTCTAACTATGGCTACACCTTC. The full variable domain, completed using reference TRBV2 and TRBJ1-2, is EPEVTQTPSHQVTQMGQEVILRCVPISNHLYFYWYRQILGQKVEFLVSFYNNEISEKSEIFDDQFSVERPDGSNFTLKIRSTKLEDSAMYFCASSANRHSNYGYTFGSGTRLTVV.

This CDR3 is CASKERTGANEKLFF. The CDR3 DNA is TGCGCCAGCAAGGAAAGGACAGGTGCTAATGAAAAACTGTTTTTT. The V and J genes are TRBV5-1 and TRBJ1-4; the match to TRBD1 covers 7 bases. CDR1 is SGHRS and CDR2 is YFSETQ in the germline V gene. The CDR3 spans 15 residues. The V and J ends lost 6 bases and 3 bases, in that order; junction bases with no gene match: 8. Combining the CDR3 with reference TRBV5-1 and TRBJ1-4 gives the whole variable domain KAGVTQTPRYLIKTRGQQVTLSCSPISGHRSVSWYQQTPGQGLQFLFEYFSETQRNKGNFPGRFSGRQFSNSRSEMNVSTLELGDSALYLCASKERTGANEKLFFGSGTQLSVL.

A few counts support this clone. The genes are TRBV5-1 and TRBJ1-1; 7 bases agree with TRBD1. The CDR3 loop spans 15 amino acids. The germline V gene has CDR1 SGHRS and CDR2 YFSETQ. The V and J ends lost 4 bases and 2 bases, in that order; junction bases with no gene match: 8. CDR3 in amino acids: CASSVGTVINTEAFF. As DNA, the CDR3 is TGCGCCAGCAGCGTTGGGACAGTTATCAACACTGAAGCTTTCTTT.

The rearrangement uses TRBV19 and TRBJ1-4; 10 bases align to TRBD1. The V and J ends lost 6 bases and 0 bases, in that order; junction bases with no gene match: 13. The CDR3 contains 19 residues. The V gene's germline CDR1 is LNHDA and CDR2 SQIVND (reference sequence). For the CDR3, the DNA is TGTGCCAGTAGACCCTCGGCCCATGGACAGGGGGCAACTAATGAAAAACTGTTTTTT. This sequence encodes CASRPSAHGQGATNEKLFF.

CDR3 amino acids: CSGDRGLAYGYTF. DNA for the CDR3: TGCAGCGGGGACAGGGGACTGGCCTATGGCTACACCTTC. J is TRBJ1-2 and V is TRBV29-1, with TRBD1 identical over 10 bases. This CDR3 region has 13 residues. CDR1 and CDR2 from the germline V gene are SQVTM and ANQGSEA. The trim removed 7 bases at V and 4 bases at J, leaving 6 bases unmatched.

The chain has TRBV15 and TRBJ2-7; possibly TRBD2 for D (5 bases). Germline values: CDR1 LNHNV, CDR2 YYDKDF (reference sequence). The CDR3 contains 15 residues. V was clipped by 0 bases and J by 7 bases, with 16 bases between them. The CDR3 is CATSRDRAARGEQYF. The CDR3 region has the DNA TGTGCCACCAGCAGAGATAGGGCCGCCCGAGGGGAGCAGTACTTC.

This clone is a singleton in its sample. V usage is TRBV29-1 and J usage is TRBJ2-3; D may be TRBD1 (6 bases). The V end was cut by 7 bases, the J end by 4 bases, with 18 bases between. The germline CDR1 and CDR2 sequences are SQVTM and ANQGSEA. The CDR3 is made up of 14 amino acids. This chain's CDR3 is CSAPRGFGADTQYF. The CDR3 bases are TGCAGCGCCCCCAGGGGATTTGGGGCAGATACGCAGTATTTT.

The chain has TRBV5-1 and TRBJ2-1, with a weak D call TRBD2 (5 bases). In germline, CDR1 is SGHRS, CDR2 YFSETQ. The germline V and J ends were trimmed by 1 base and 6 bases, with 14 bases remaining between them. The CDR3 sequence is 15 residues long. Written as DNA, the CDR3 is TGCGCCAGCAGCTTGAATCCGGACTTCCTCAATGAGCAGTTCTTC. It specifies CASSLNPDFLNEQFF.

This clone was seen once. CDR3 sequence: CASSPRTGPNEKLFF. In nucleotides, the CDR3 is TGTGCCAGCTCACCTCGGACAGGGCCTAATGAAAAACTGTTTTTT. The chain links TRBV18 to TRBJ1-4; TRBD1 matches at 8 bases. V was clipped by 3 bases and J by 3 bases; unmatched bases: 3. Germline assignment: CDR1 KGHSH and CDR2 LQKENI. The CDR3 is 15 residues long.

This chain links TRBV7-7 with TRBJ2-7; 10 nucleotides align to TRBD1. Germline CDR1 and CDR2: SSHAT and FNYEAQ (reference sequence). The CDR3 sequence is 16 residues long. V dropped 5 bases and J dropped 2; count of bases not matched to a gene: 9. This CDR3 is CASSPSPGQGAYEQYF. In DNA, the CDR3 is TGTGCCAGCAGCCCCAGCCCCGGACAGGGGGCCTACGAGCAGTACTTC.

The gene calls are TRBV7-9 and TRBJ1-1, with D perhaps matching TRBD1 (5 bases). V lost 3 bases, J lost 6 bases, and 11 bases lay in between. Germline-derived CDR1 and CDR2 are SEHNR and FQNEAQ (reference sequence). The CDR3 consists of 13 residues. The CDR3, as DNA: TGTGCCAGCAGCTTGACACAGGTTTCTGAAGCTTTCTTT. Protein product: CASSLTQVSEAFF.

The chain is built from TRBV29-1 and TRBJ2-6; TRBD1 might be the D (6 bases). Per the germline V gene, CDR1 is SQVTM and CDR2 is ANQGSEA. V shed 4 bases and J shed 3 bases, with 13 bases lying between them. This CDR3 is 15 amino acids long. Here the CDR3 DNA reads TGCAGCGTTGCAGGGGTCGGTGGTGGGGCCAACGTCCTGACTTTC. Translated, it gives CSVAGVGGGANVLTF. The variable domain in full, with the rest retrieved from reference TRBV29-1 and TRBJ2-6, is SAVISQKPSRDICQRGTSLTIQCQVDSQVTMMFWYRQQPGQSLTLIATANQGSEATYESGFVIDKFPISRPNLTFSTLTVSNMSPEDSSIYLCSVAGVGGGANVLTFGAGSRLTVL.

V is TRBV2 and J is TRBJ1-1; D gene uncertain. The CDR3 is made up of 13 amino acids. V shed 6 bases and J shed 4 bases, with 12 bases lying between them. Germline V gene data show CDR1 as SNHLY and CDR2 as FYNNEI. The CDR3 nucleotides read TGTGCCAGCAGGCCTCGGGAGGCCACTGAAGCTTTCTTT. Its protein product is CASRPREATEAFF.